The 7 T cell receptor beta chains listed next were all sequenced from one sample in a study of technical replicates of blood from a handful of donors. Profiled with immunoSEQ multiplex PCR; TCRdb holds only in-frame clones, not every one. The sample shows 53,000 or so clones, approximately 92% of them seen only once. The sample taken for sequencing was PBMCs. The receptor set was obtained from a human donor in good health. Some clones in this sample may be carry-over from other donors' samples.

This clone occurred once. CDR3 protein: CASSEEWEGRETQYF. In nucleotides, the CDR3 is TGTGCCAGCAGTGAAGAATGGGAGGGTCGGGAGACCCAGTACTTC. The V and J genes are TRBV2 and TRBJ2-5; 7 nucleotides align to TRBD2. V shed 1 base, J shed 5 bases, and the junction held 7 bases outside the gene matches. The CDR3 covers 15 residues. From germline, CDR1 is SNHLY and CDR2 FYNNEI.

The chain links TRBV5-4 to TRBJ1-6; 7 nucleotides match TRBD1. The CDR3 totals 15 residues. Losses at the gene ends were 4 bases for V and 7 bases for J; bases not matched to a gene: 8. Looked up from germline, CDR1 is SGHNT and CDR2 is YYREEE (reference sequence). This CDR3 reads CASSVAGQFNSPLHF. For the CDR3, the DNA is TGTGCCAGCAGCGTAGCGGGACAGTTCAATTCACCCCTCCACTTT.

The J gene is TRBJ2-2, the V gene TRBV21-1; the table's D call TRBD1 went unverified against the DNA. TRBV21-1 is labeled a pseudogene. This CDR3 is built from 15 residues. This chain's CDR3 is CASSQGQGDTGELFF. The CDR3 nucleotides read TGTGCCAGCAGCCAAGGACAGGGCGACACCGGGGAGCTGTTTTTT.

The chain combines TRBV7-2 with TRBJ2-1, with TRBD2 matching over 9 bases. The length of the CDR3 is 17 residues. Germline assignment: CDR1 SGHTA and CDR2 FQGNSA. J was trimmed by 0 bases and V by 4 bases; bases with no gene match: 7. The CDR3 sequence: CASSSRLAVSSYNEQFF. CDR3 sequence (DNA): TGTGCCAGCAGCTCAAGACTAGCGGTAAGCTCCTACAATGAGCAGTTCTTC.

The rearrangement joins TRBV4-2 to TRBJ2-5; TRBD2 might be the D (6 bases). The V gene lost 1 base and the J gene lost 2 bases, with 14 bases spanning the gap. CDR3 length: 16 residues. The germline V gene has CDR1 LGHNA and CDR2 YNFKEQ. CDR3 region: CASSQVTGTHQETQYF. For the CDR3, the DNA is TGTGCCAGCAGCCAAGTGACCGGGACTCATCAAGAGACCCAGTACTTC.

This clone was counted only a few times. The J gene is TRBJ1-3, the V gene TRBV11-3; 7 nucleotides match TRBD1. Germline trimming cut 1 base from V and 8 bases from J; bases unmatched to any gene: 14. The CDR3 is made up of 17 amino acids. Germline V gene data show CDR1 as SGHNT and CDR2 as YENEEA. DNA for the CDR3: TGTGCCAGCAGCTTAGGGGAACCCGGACAGGCAGCGGACACCATATATTTT. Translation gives CASSLGEPGQAADTIYF.

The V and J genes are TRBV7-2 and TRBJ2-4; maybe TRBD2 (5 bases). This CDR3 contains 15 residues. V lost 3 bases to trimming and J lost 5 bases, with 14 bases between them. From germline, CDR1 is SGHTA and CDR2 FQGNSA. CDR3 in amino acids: CASSLVVGVQNIQYF. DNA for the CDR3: TGTGCCAGCAGCTTGGTTGTGGGAGTTCAAAACATTCAGTACTTC.